Below, 15 T cell receptor beta chains from the same sample are listed, as sequenced in a study of response to subunit inactivated influenza vaccine. TCRdb called the RT-PCR reads again in MiXCR, with one record for every CDR3 protein. The sample records hundreds of thousands of distinct CDR3 sequences, about 25% being singletons. The sample here was CD4+ T cells sorted from PBMCs, taken roughly 5 days after vaccination. Receptors originate from a man aged 50 or older who received an inactivated influenza vaccine.

This clonotype has a handful of counts. The chain employs TRBV7-2 and TRBJ2-3; TRBD1 matches at 7 bases. Trimming cost V 5 bases and J 0 bases; bases outside gene matches: 5. CDR1 and CDR2 from the germline V gene are SGHTA and FQGNSA. CDR3 length: 15 residues. The CDR3 DNA is TGTGCCAGCAGCAAATCAGGGGGAAGCACAGATACGCAGTATTTT. Translated, it gives CASSKSGGSTDTQYF. Looking up the rest from reference TRBV7-2 and TRBJ2-3 gives the full variable domain: GAGVSQSPSNKVTEKGKDVELRCDPISGHTALYWYRQSLGQGLEFLIYFQGNSAPDKSGLPSDRFSAERTGGSVSTLTIQRTQQEDSAVYLCASSKSGGSTDTQYFGPGTRLTVL.

DNA for the CDR3: TGCGCCAGCAGCTTTTCAGGGATCGGCTATGGCTACACCTTC. Translation gives CASSFSGIGYGYTF. J is TRBJ1-2 and V is TRBV5-1, with D perhaps TRBD1 (5 bases). Trimming removed 2 bases at V and 4 bases at J, with 12 bases between. Germline assignment: CDR1 SGHRS and CDR2 YFSETQ. The CDR3 is 14 amino acids.

This clonotype was seen more than once but under ten times. The V call is TRBV27, the J call TRBJ2-1; a possible D gene is TRBD1 (6 bases). The CDR3 consists of 14 residues. With 3 bases removed from V and 7 bases from J, the gap between germline ends came to 13 bases. The germline V gene encodes CDR1 MNHEY and CDR2 SMNVEV (reference sequence). CDR3 coding DNA: TGTGCCAGCAGTTTCAGGGGCCATCGGAATGAGCAGTTCTTC. Its translation: CASSFRGHRNEQFF.

The CDR3 DNA sequence: TGTGCCAGCGCCAACATACAGGGGTACGCTTCACCCCTCCACTTT. Amino acids: CASANIQGYASPLHF. This chain connects TRBV12-3 or TRBV12-4 to TRBJ1-6; 7 positions agree with TRBD1. CDR3 size: 15 residues. The J segment lost 9 bases and the V segment lost 8 bases, leaving 13 bases of the junction unmatched.

This sequence joins TRBV18 and TRBJ2-7, with TRBD1 matching over 9 bases. The CDR3 sequence is 14 residues long. The junction had 5 bases not matched to a gene; V was cut back by 1 base and J by 7 bases. Germline-derived CDR1 and CDR2 are KGHSH and LQKENI. The CDR3 nucleotides are TGTGCCAGCTCACCACAACAGGGGGCGGGGGAGCAGTACTTC. Its translation: CASSPQQGAGEQYF.

This clonotype was counted only a few times. This sequence joins TRBV7-9 and TRBJ1-4, with 7 bases identical to TRBD1. The CDR3 spans 17 residues. Unmatched junction bases numbered 9, after V lost 5 bases and J lost 0 bases. Germline CDR1 reads SEHNR; CDR2 reads FQNEAQ (reference sequence). The CDR3, as DNA: TGTGCCAGCAGCACCCGTGACAGGGCCCCAACTAATGAAAAACTGTTTTTT. The encoded protein is CASSTRDRAPTNEKLFF.

The chain links TRBV10-3 to TRBJ2-1; TRBD2 agrees at 10 bases. This CDR3 has 17 amino acids. V gave up 4 bases and J gave up 0 bases; unmatched junction bases: 6. Per the germline V gene, CDR1 is ENHRY and CDR2 is SYGVKD. CDR3 sequence reads: CAISVLAGVFSYNEQFF. CDR3 DNA: TGTGCCATCAGTGTGCTAGCGGGAGTCTTCTCCTACAATGAGCAGTTCTTC.

The chain employs TRBV6-2 or TRBV6-3 and TRBJ2-1; D not certain. Germline values: CDR1 MNHEY, CDR2 SVGEGT. This CDR3 contains 15 residues. With 6 bases removed from V and 2 bases from J, the gap between germline ends came to 14 bases. CDR3 nucleotides: TGTGCCAGCAGCAAAGGGCGACCCGCCTACAATGAGCAGTTCTTC. Amino acid sequence: CASSKGRPAYNEQFF.

This clonotype has just a few counts. The J gene is TRBJ1-1, the V gene TRBV5-1; D unclear. Deletions cut 6 bases from V and 4 bases from J, with 13 bases between. The CDR3 contains 13 residues. Germline V gene lookup returns CDR1 SGHRS and CDR2 YFSETQ. This chain's CDR3 is CASTQVGSTEAFF. The CDR3, as DNA: TGCGCCAGCACCCAAGTAGGGAGCACTGAAGCTTTCTTT.

The chain recombines TRBV9 with TRBJ1-4; 9 bases line up with TRBD1. The CDR3 runs 14 residues. Germline V gives CDR1 SGDLS, CDR2 YYNGEE. The J segment lost 7 bases and the V segment lost 3 bases, leaving 4 bases of the junction unmatched. This CDR3 reads CASSAPGQGEKLFF. In DNA, the CDR3 is TGTGCCAGCAGCGCCCCGGGACAGGGTGAAAAACTGTTTTTT.

V is TRBV20-1 and J is TRBJ2-2; no reliable D call. V lost 3 bases, J lost 7 bases, and 12 bases lay in between. The CDR3 is 13 residues long. CDR1 and CDR2 (germline): DFQATT, SNEGSKA (reference sequence). CDR3 loop: CSASTAGVGELFF. The CDR3 nucleotides read TGCAGTGCTAGCACGGCTGGAGTCGGGGAGCTGTTTTTT.

This clonotype occurred a few times. The CDR3 region has the DNA TGTGCCAGCAGTCTGACAGCTGGCGAGCAGTACTTC. Translating gives CASSLTAGEQYF. The V call is TRBV28, the J call TRBJ2-7; a weak D match, TRBD1 (5 bases). The CDR3 has 12 residues. Looked up from germline, CDR1 is MDHEN and CDR2 is SYDVKM. The germline V and J ends were trimmed by 5 bases and 6 bases, with 11 bases remaining between them.

This clonotype has just a few counts. The J gene is TRBJ2-5, the V gene TRBV12-3 or TRBV12-4; 10 bases are a match to TRBD1. Trimming at V came to 1 base and at J to 7 bases, leaving 9 bases not matched to a gene. The CDR3 consists of 16 residues. For the CDR3, the DNA is TGTGCCAGCAGTTTAGGGATGACAGGGGGCATGGGGACCCAGTACTTC. Encoded protein: CASSLGMTGGMGTQYF.

The chain has TRBV28 and TRBJ2-7; maybe TRBD2 (5 bases). The germline V gene has CDR1 MDHEN and CDR2 SYDVKM. The CDR3 is made up of 14 amino acids. V was cut by 3 bases and J by 7 bases, with 16 bases left in between. The chain's CDR3 is CASSLVIGMGEQYF. The CDR3 nucleotides read TGTGCCAGCAGTTTGGTGATCGGGATGGGGGAGCAGTACTTC.

This clonotype has just one count. V and J are TRBV6-2 or TRBV6-3 and TRBJ2-3; D not resolved. With 0 bases removed from V and 4 bases from J, the gap between germline ends came to 11 bases. Germline CDR1 reads MNHEY; CDR2 reads SVGEGT. This CDR3 region has 15 residues. The CDR3 is CASSYSGPGPDTQYF. The CDR3 DNA reads TGTGCCAGCAGTTACTCTGGACCAGGACCAGATACGCAGTATTTT.